Following are 9 T cell receptor beta chains from one sample sequenced in a study of cytomegalovirus exposure and HLA in healthy donors. This PCR relied on a set of 60 Vbeta primers and 13 Jbeta primers. Clones were sequenced by immunoSEQ multiplex PCR, and TCRdb holds only the in-frame ones, with some missing. This sample has approximately 120,000 clones; 17% occur once, and the top ten carry approximately 2.9%. Source material: PBMCs. Receptors were obtained from a female donor in good health and CMV-seropositive.

This clone was counted between two and nine times. This sequence joins TRBV4-1 and TRBJ1-3; D is perhaps TRBD1 (5 bases). The germline CDR1 and CDR2 sequences are MGHRA and YSYEKL. The CDR3 sequence is 16 residues long. V was pared by 0 bases and J by 7 bases, with 16 bases between. For the CDR3, the DNA is TGCGCCAGCAGCCAAGAAGTGTCCGTGTCAGGGAACACCATATATTTT. Its translation is CASSQEVSVSGNTIYF.

The gene calls are TRBV28 and TRBJ2-3; 7 nucleotides line up with TRBD2. The J segment lost 0 bases and the V segment lost 3 bases, leaving 3 bases of the junction unmatched. The germline gives CDR1 MDHEN, CDR2 SYDVKM. The CDR3 covers 15 residues. CDR3 in DNA: TGTGCCAGCAGTTTTTTAGCGGGTAGCACAGATACGCAGTATTTT. This sequence encodes CASSFLAGSTDTQYF.

This clone was picked up a small number of times. The chain joins TRBV10-3 to TRBJ2-7; D perhaps matches TRBD2 (5 bases). Germline V gives CDR1 ENHRY, CDR2 SYGVKD. The V end was cut by 4 bases, the J end by 0 bases, with 10 bases between. This CDR3 has 14 amino acids. The CDR3 loop is CAISGGSASYEQYF. The CDR3 nucleotides are TGTGCCATCAGTGGAGGGAGCGCCTCCTACGAGCAGTACTTC.

The V and J genes are TRBV6-5 and TRBJ1-3; possibly TRBD1 for D (6 bases). The CDR3 spans 13 residues. Germline CDR1 MNHEY, CDR2 SVGAGI. Trimming removed 4 bases at V and 7 bases at J, with 11 bases between. CDR3 amino acids: CASSLNRANTIYF. The CDR3 bases are TGTGCCAGCAGTTTAAACAGGGCGAACACCATATATTTT.

The genes are TRBV5-1 and TRBJ2-1; 12 nucleotides agree with TRBD2. Germline-derived CDR1 and CDR2 are SGHRS and YFSETQ. CDR3 length: 16 residues. J lost 4 bases, V lost 4 bases, and 6 bases had no gene match. The CDR3 here is CASSTLLAGGYNEQFF. CDR3 in DNA: TGCGCCAGCAGCACTCTACTAGCGGGGGGTTACAATGAGCAGTTCTTC.

This clone was detected a few times. The V and J genes are TRBV6-5 and TRBJ1-5; unclear D gene. V lost 0 bases, J lost 5 bases, and 8 bases lay in between. Per the germline V gene, CDR1 is MNHEY and CDR2 is SVGAGI. This CDR3 contains 14 residues. Written as DNA, the CDR3 is TGTGCCAGCAGTTACTCTCGCGGATATCAGCCCCAGCATTTT. Amino acids: CASSYSRGYQPQHF.

This clone was counted a few times. The chain has TRBV5-1 and TRBJ1-3; D is ambiguous. Germline values: CDR1 SGHRS, CDR2 YFSETQ. Deletions cut 4 bases from V and 0 bases from J, with 5 bases between. The CDR3 is 13 residues long. CDR3 bases: TGCGCCAGCAGCCGGGACTCTGGAAACACCATATATTTT. This gives the protein CASSRDSGNTIYF.

V is TRBV30 and J is TRBJ2-1, with TRBD2 matching over 15 bases. Germline loops: CDR1 GTSNPN, CDR2 SVGIG (reference sequence). CDR3 size: 19 residues. Germline trimming cut 1 base from V and 3 bases from J; bases unmatched to any gene: 10. The DNA of the CDR3 is TGTGCCTGGAGTGATACCAGGACTAGCGGGGGGGCTAGCTACAATGAGCAGTTCTTC. Protein: CAWSDTRTSGGASYNEQFF.

The gene calls are TRBV5-8 and TRBJ1-2; weak D call: TRBD1 (5 bases). This CDR3 is 16 amino acids long. Germline V CDR1 and CDR2: SGHTS, YDEGEE. The V and J ends lost 0 bases and 4 bases respectively, with 16 bases between them. The CDR3 protein is CASSLAPDDRGYGYTF. The CDR3 region has the DNA TGTGCCAGCAGCTTGGCCCCGGACGACAGAGGCTATGGCTACACCTTC.